This passage covers 2 T cell receptor beta chains from one sample sequenced in a study of blood T cell repertoires in COVID-19. The assay was immunoSEQ multiplex PCR, and TCRdb's table has in-frame clones only and misses some. The data show roughly 320,000 clones, approximately 90% seen once. The sample was peripheral blood. The receptors here all came from a woman aged 45-59 years with COVID-19, enrolled during active disease.

This chain joins TRBV7-6 and TRBJ1-5; unclear D gene. This CDR3 spans 14 amino acids. The V gene's germline CDR1 is SGHVS and CDR2 FNYEAQ. Trimming stripped 2 bases from V and 3 bases from J, with 8 bases between. Here the CDR3 reads CASSLTENNQPQHF. The CDR3 DNA is TGTGCCAGCAGCTTAACCGAGAACAATCAGCCCCAGCATTTT.

The gene calls are TRBV6-5 and TRBJ2-1; tentative D call: TRBD1 (6 bases). Germline V gene sequence: CDR1 MNHEY, CDR2 SVGAGI. Trimming shortened V by 7 bases and J by 8 bases, and 15 bases separated the two germline ends. The CDR3 sequence is 13 residues long. This chain's CDR3 is CASNRQVPDEQFF. CDR3 nucleotide sequence: TGTGCCAGCAACCGACAGGTGCCGGATGAGCAGTTCTTC.